The rows below give T cell receptor beta chains drawn from one sample of a study of shared clonotypes between healthy human individuals. Produced via immunoSEQ multiplex PCR; TCRdb's table is partial and in-frame only. The table has just over 2,000,000 clones, about 95% seen once. Source material: naive CD4+ T cells sorted from blood. The receptors shown here come from a man aged 18 to 30 in good health. Both conserved end residues are part of each CDR3. The D gene is left open where the match is weak. Part of the rows lack a size; the others show once, few, many or a class for expanded clones.

. | . | TRBJ2-1 | TRBV27 | TGTGCCAGCAGTTTACGGCGGGGTCGTAATGAGCAGTTCTTC | CASSLRRGRNEQFF
. | TRBD1 | TRBJ2-7 | TRBV5-4 | TGTGCCAGCAGCTTGGTAATAAAGGACAGGGGTTCCCACGAGCAGTACTTC | CASSLVIKDRGSHEQYF
. | . | TRBJ2-1 | TRBV5-4 | TGTGCCAGCAGCTTGGGTAGCGGTTATAGCTCCTACAATGAGCAGTTCTTC | CASSLGSGYSSYNEQFF
. | TRBD2 | TRBJ2-2 | TRBV27 | TGTGCCAGCAGTTTCAGAGGGACTAGCGGAGCTAACACCGGGGAGCTGTTTTTT | CASSFRGTSGANTGELFF
. | TRBD1 | TRBJ2-3 | TRBV5-4 | TGTGCCAGCAGCACCCGGGACAGGGGCACAGATACGCAGTATTTT | CASSTRDRGTDTQYF
. | TRBD2 | TRBJ2-7 | TRBV5-1 | TGCGCCAGCAGCGAACTGGCCGGGACTAGCTCTTCGACGCAGTACTTC | CASSELAGTSSSTQYF
. | TRBD2 | TRBJ2-3 | TRBV4-2 | TGTGCCAGCAGCCAAGATCGGGGACTAGCGGGGGGCACAGATACGCAGTATTTT | CASSQDRGLAGGTDTQYF
. | . | TRBJ2-1 | TRBV4-3 | TGCGCCAGCAGCCAAGATCCCCTAGCGTTTGGGCAGTTCTTC | CASSQDPLAFGQFF
. | . | TRBJ2-7 | TRBV27 | TGTGCCAGCAGTTTACGTGGCAGGGCGAACGGTTACGAGCAGTACTTC | CASSLRGRANGYEQYF
. | . | TRBJ1-5 | TRBV10-2 | TGCGCCAGCAGTGAGTCGGGGGGGGCAGGTCAGCCCCAGCATTTT | CASSESGGAGQPQHF
once | TRBD1 | TRBJ1-6 | TRBV6-4 | TGTGCCAGCAGTGTTGGACAGGGTGGTTCACCCCTCCACTTT | CASSVGQGGSPLHF
once | . | TRBJ2-2 | TRBV5-1 | TGCGCCAGCAGGAATGCCCGAGCGAGCACCGGGGAGCTGTTTTTT | CASRNARASTGELFF